This passage covers 18 T cell receptor beta chains from one sample sequenced in a study of T cells in Graves' hyperthyroidism and ophthalmopathy. Amplified regions were TCR beta CDR3 sequences from RNA transcripts. The TCR CDR3 was amplified in a first-round RT-PCR using the HTBI primer set. In TCRdb, the multiplex PCR reads were re-called with MiXCR into one record per CDR3 protein. The data contain 500,000 to 650,000 distinct CDR3 sequences, 40% to 50% of them singletons. Sample: peripheral blood or thyroid tissue (not recorded which). The source is an adult woman with Graves' disease, either hyperthyroidism or ophthalmopathy (not recorded which).

This clonotype was seen more than once but under ten times. V gene TRBV28 combines with J gene TRBJ1-2, with 11 bases fitting TRBD1. CDR3 length equals 15 residues. The J segment lost 5 bases and the V segment lost 1 base, leaving 3 bases of the junction unmatched. Germline assignment: CDR1 MDHEN and CDR2 SYDVKM. The CDR3 nucleotides are TGTGCCAGCAGTTTATATGGGACAGGGGGTTATGGCTACACCTTC. Encoded protein: CASSLYGTGGYGYTF.

CDR3 nucleotides: TGCGCCAGCAGCCAAGAAGGGTTCTCCTACGAGCAGTACTTC. Its translation: CASSQEGFSYEQYF. The rearrangement links TRBV4-1 to TRBJ2-7; no reliable D call. V was clipped by 0 bases and J by 0 bases, with 6 bases between them. Germline assignment: CDR1 MGHRA and CDR2 YSYEKL. This CDR3 has 14 amino acids.

Only a few counts were recorded for this clonotype. V gene TRBV28 combines with J gene TRBJ2-5; 12 positions agree with TRBD2. V was pared by 6 bases and J by 5 bases, with 16 bases of the junction left unmatched. This CDR3 has 18 residues. Germline-derived CDR1 and CDR2 are MDHEN and SYDVKM. CDR3: CASSHGASGRAWDETQYF. The CDR3 region has the DNA TGTGCCAGCAGCCATGGGGCTAGCGGGAGGGCCTGGGACGAGACCCAGTACTTC.

The rearrangement links TRBV7-9 to TRBJ2-7, with 7 bases matching TRBD1. The tail of the sequence fits TRBJ2-1 better, so the J call may be wrong. In germline, CDR1 is SEHNR, CDR2 FQNEAQ (reference sequence). The CDR3 is 13 amino acids. CDR3 DNA sequence: TGTGCCAGCAGCGACCGACAGGGCAGTGAGCAGTTCTTC. Translated: CASSDRQGSEQFF.

This clonotype was recorded many times. This chain joins TRBV19 and TRBJ1-5; 10 bases are shared with TRBD1. The germline CDR1 and CDR2 sequences are LNHDA and SQIVND (reference sequence). The CDR3 extends over 16 amino acids. With 7 bases clipped from V and 3 bases from J, the junction kept 9 bases outside the gene matches. The DNA for the CDR3 is TGTGCCAGTAAAACGGACAGGGGGGGTAACAATCAGCCCCAGCATTTT. Encoded protein: CASKTDRGGNNQPQHF.

The genes are TRBV28 and TRBJ1-4; no clear D gene. V was pared by 3 bases and J by 0 bases, with 11 bases between. The germline CDR1 and CDR2 sequences are MDHEN and SYDVKM. The CDR3 length is 16 residues. CDR3 sequence (DNA): TGTGCCAGCAGTTTGTCTTGGTCCGCAACTAATGAAAAACTGTTTTTT. Its protein is CASSLSWSATNEKLFF. Full variable domain (outside the CDR3, taken from reference TRBV28 and TRBJ1-4): DVKVTQSSRYLVKRTGEKVFLECVQDMDHENMFWYRQDPGLGLRLIYFSYDVKMKEKGDIPEGYSVSREKKERFSLILESASTNQTSMYLCASSLSWSATNEKLFFGSGTQLSVL.

The V gene is TRBV2, the J gene TRBJ2-1, with TRBD2 matching 13 bases. Germline CDR1 is SNHLY and CDR2 is FYNNEI. With V trimmed by 0 bases and J by 9 bases, 5 bases remained unmatched. CDR3 length: 16 amino acids. CDR3 in amino acids: CASSEAGTSGIGEQFF. CDR3 in DNA: TGTGCCAGCAGTGAAGCTGGGACTAGCGGGATAGGTGAGCAGTTCTTC.

This clonotype was picked up many times. The CDR3 DNA follows: TGCAGCGTGAGACAGCACAACACCGGGGAGCTGTTTTTT. It specifies CSVRQHNTGELFF. The chain links TRBV29-1 to TRBJ2-2; D may be TRBD1 (5 bases). This CDR3 region has 13 residues. V lost 6 bases to trimming and J lost 2 bases, with 10 bases between them. Germline V gene data show CDR1 as SQVTM and CDR2 as ANQGSEA.

The V and J genes are TRBV7-2 and TRBJ1-2, with D possibly being TRBD1 (5 bases). Germline CDR1 reads SGHTA; CDR2 reads FQGNSA. V dropped 6 bases and J dropped 4 bases, with 9 bases sitting between them. The CDR3 has 12 residues. Written as DNA, the CDR3 is TGTGCCAGCAGGAAGGGGCGCTATGGCTACACCTTC. Its protein is CASRKGRYGYTF.

This clonotype was seen repeatedly, ten times or more. V usage is TRBV25-1 and J usage is TRBJ2-5, with 9 positions matching TRBD1. Germline V CDR1 and CDR2: MGHDK, SYGVNS. The CDR3 runs 15 residues. V lost 3 bases, J lost 5 bases, and 7 bases stayed unmatched. This CDR3 is CASSDTGGAGETQYF. The DNA of the CDR3 is TGTGCCAGCAGTGATACAGGGGGCGCGGGGGAGACCCAGTACTTC.

The chain is built from TRBV7-8 and TRBJ2-7; 7 bases match TRBD1. Germline values: CDR1 SGHVS, CDR2 FQNEAQ. With 6 bases clipped from V and 6 bases from J, the junction kept 14 bases outside the gene matches. The CDR3 sequence is 15 residues long. The CDR3 DNA is TGTGCCAGCAGTGACCCGGGACAGACCTCCGGCGAGCAGTACTTC. This codes for CASSDPGQTSGEQYF.

This clonotype was observed many times. The V call is TRBV20-1, the J call TRBJ2-5; D might be TRBD1 or TRBD2, each matching 5 bases. V lost 4 bases, J lost 3 bases, and 12 bases lay in between. The CDR3 runs to 13 residues. In germline, CDR1 is DFQATT, CDR2 SNEGSKA (reference sequence). The CDR3 sequence: CSATVRDEETQYF. The CDR3 DNA reads TGCAGTGCTACCGTCCGGGACGAAGAGACCCAGTACTTC.

A word on this clonotype: One junction end disagrees with the germline gene, perhaps due to a read error. The chain is built from TRBV5-8 and TRBJ2-7; D is undetermined. The CDR3 has 13 residues. Per the germline V gene, CDR1 is SGHTS and CDR2 is YDEGEE. Here the CDR3 reads CASSLDDLVEQYF. For the CDR3, the DNA is TGCGCCAGCAGCTTGGATGACCTGGTCGAGCAGTACTTC.

The chain couples TRBV7-2 to TRBJ2-5; TRBD1 is a possible D gene (7 bases). The V gene lost 4 bases and the J gene lost 9 bases, with 12 bases spanning the gap. Germline CDR1 is SGHTA and CDR2 is FQGNSA. The CDR3 covers 12 residues. The CDR3 nucleotides read TGTGCCAGCAGCTCCGGGGGACAGTCCCAGTACTTC. It codes for CASSSGGQSQYF.

This clonotype was detected many times. This chain links TRBV5-6 with TRBJ1-1; tentatively, D is TRBD1 (6 bases). Trimming removed 2 bases from V and 0 bases from J, with 11 bases in between. Per the germline V gene, CDR1 is SGHDT and CDR2 is YYEEEE. CDR3 size: 15 residues. This CDR3 is CASSFGGKLNTEAFF. CDR3 nucleotides: TGTGCCAGCAGCTTCGGGGGCAAGTTGAACACTGAAGCTTTCTTT.

The chain carries TRBV7-9 and TRBJ2-7; D is undetermined. Trimming cost V 1 base and J 2 bases, with 3 bases left between them. Germline V gene sequence: CDR1 SEHNR, CDR2 FQNEAQ (reference sequence). CDR3 length: 12 amino acids. CDR3 residues: CASSLVPYEQYF. CDR3 nucleotide sequence: TGTGCCAGCAGCTTAGTACCCTACGAGCAGTACTTC. Based on the CDR3 plus reference TRBV7-9 and TRBJ2-7, the full variable domain is DTGVSQNPRHKITKRGQNVTFRCDPISEHNRLYWYRQTLGQGPEFLTYFQNEAQLEKSRLLSDRFSAERPKGSFSTLEIQRTEQGDSAMYLCASSLVPYEQYFGPGTRLTVT.

The gene calls are TRBV19 and TRBJ1-1; D is undetermined. The V gene lost 5 bases and the J gene lost 2 bases, with 9 bases spanning the gap. The length of the CDR3 is 13 residues. The germline V gene encodes CDR1 LNHDA and CDR2 SQIVND (reference sequence). DNA of the CDR3: TGTGCCAGTAGTCAGTCAGATAACACTGAAGCTTTCTTT. Protein: CASSQSDNTEAFF.

Comment on this clonotype: The junction and the germline gene differ at one end; a read error may be behind it. V and J are TRBV19 and TRBJ2-7, with 11 nucleotides matching TRBD2. The CDR3 consists of 13 residues. Germline V gives CDR1 LNHDA, CDR2 SQIVND (reference sequence). CDR3 bases: TGCGCCAGTACACTAGCGGGAGATGGCGAGCAGTACTTC. This sequence encodes CASTLAGDGEQYF.